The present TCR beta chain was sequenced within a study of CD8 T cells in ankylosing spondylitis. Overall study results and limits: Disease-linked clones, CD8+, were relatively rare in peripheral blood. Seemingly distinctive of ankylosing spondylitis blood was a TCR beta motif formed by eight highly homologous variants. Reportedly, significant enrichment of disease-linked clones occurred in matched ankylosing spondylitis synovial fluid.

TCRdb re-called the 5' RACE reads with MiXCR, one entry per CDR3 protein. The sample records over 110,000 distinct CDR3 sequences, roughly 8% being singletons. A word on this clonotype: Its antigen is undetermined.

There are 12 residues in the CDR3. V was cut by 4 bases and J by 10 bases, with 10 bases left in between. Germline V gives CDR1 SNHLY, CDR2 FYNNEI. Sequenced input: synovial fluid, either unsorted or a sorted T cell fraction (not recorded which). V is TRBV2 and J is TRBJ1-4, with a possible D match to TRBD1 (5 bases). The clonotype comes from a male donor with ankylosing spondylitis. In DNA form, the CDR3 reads TGTGCCAGCAGTGCGTATGGGGGAAAACTGTTTTTT. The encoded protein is CASSAYGGKLFF.